Below, 2 T cell receptor beta chains from the same sample are listed, as sequenced in a study of blood T cell repertoires in COVID-19. The protocol was immunoSEQ multiplex PCR, while the TCRdb copy is restricted to in-frame clones and leaves out a portion. This table has about 59,000 clones, roughly 80% appearing once. The sample was peripheral blood. The receptors derive from a woman between 50 and 59 years old with active or convalescent COVID-19.

The V call is TRBV6-5, the J call TRBJ2-2; TRBD1 is a possible D gene (6 bases). CDR3 length: 14 amino acids. Germline lookup yields CDR1 MNHEY and CDR2 SVGAGI. With 9 bases removed from V and 1 base from J, the gap between germline ends came to 12 bases. CDR3: CASSSQGNTGELFF. CDR3 in DNA: TGTGCCAGTTCGTCACAGGGGAACACCGGGGAGCTGTTTTTT.

The rearrangement uses TRBV28 and TRBJ2-4, with D possibly matching TRBD2 (5 bases). Germline CDR1 is MDHEN and CDR2 is SYDVKM. The CDR3 contains 15 residues. Deletions cut 4 bases from V and 3 bases from J, with 13 bases between. The CDR3 region has the DNA TGTGCCAGCAGTTCGGTATCGGGGAACAAAAACATTCAGTACTTC. As protein: CASSSVSGNKNIQYF.